Below are 31 T cell receptor beta chains sequenced from a single sample in a study of cytomegalovirus exposure and HLA in healthy donors. PCR employed 60 Vbeta and 13 Jbeta primers. Some clones are missing from TCRdb's copy, which holds only in-frame ones; the method was immunoSEQ multiplex PCR. The sample yields about 130,000 clones, 8.5% seen once. Material: PBMCs. Receptor source: a man between 40 and 49 years old in good health and CMV-seronegative.

This clone came up a few times. The gene calls are TRBV10-3 and TRBJ2-3; TRBD2 agrees at 9 bases. Germline CDR1 and CDR2: ENHRY and SYGVKD. The V and J ends lost 2 bases and 4 bases, in that order; junction bases with no gene match: 7. This CDR3 has 16 residues. CDR3: CAISEGVAGVSDTQYF. The DNA of the CDR3 is TGTGCCATCAGTGAGGGGGTAGCGGGGGTATCAGATACGCAGTATTTT.

The chain joins TRBV10-3 to TRBJ1-2, with TRBD1 as a possible D gene (6 bases). Trimming stripped 0 bases from V and 6 bases from J, with 14 bases between. This CDR3 has 15 amino acids. CDR1 and CDR2 from the germline V gene are ENHRY and SYGVKD. CDR3 protein: CAISESGQAGDGYTF. CDR3 coding DNA: TGTGCCATCAGTGAGTCGGGGCAGGCAGGGGATGGCTACACCTTC.

The CDR3 loop reads CASSFEGGIGTEAFF. In DNA form, the CDR3 reads TGTGCCAGCAGTTTTGAAGGGGGCATCGGCACTGAAGCTTTCTTT. The gene calls are TRBV28 and TRBJ1-1; 7 bases match TRBD1. V lost 3 bases, J lost 4 bases, and 8 bases stayed unmatched. The CDR3 runs to 15 residues. Germline V gives CDR1 MDHEN, CDR2 SYDVKM.

V is TRBV4-1 and J is TRBJ1-2; 7 nucleotides align to TRBD1. J gave up 4 bases and V 4 bases, and 9 bases lay outside the gene matches. The V gene's germline CDR1 is MGHRA and CDR2 YSYEKL. The length of the CDR3 is 15 residues. This CDR3 reads CASSRSTGSGYGYTF. Here the CDR3 DNA reads TGCGCCAGCAGCCGATCGACAGGGAGTGGCTATGGCTACACCTTC.

This clone appeared a few times. The chain has TRBV6-1 and TRBJ2-3; no clear D gene. Germline loops: CDR1 MNHNS, CDR2 SASEGT. This CDR3 is built from 14 residues. Trimming left V 7 bases short and J 0 bases short, with 11 bases between. The CDR3 sequence is CASIPSVSTDTQYF. The CDR3 region has the DNA TGTGCCAGCATTCCCAGCGTAAGCACAGATACGCAGTATTTT.

The chain links TRBV9 to TRBJ1-3; D gene ambiguous. The CDR3 is 14 amino acids. Germline V gene sequence: CDR1 SGDLS, CDR2 YYNGEE. Trimming shortened V by 4 bases and J by 0 bases, and 8 bases separated the two germline ends. In DNA, the CDR3 is TGTGCCAGCAGCTATTCTCGCTCTGGAAACACCATATATTTT. Protein product: CASSYSRSGNTIYF.

This clone was seen a handful of times. The gene calls are TRBV19 and TRBJ1-4; 8 nucleotides agree with TRBD1. In germline, CDR1 is LNHDA, CDR2 SQIVND (reference sequence). Unmatched junction bases numbered 9, after V lost 9 bases and J lost 6 bases. The CDR3 spans 14 residues. The CDR3, as DNA: TGTGCCAGCCAACGAACAGGGGGGGATGAAAAACTGTTTTTT. As protein: CASQRTGGDEKLFF.

As concerns this clone: As the CDR3 is not closed by the conserved phenylalanine or tryptophan, this likely results from a read error. The genes are TRBV10-2 and TRBJ2-3; D possibly corresponds to TRBD2 (5 bases). V was trimmed by 7 bases and J by 2 bases, leaving 16 bases between them. The CDR3 is 15 amino acids. CDR1 is WSHSY, CDR2 SAAADI, per germline. CDR3 nucleotides: TGCGCCAGCACACGACTAAGCGGTTCCACAGATACGCAGTATGTT. Translated, it gives CASTRLSGSTDTQYV.

The sample holds a few counts of this clone. The rearrangement uses TRBV19 and TRBJ1-5; D gene uncertain. From germline, CDR1 is LNHDA and CDR2 SQIVND (reference sequence). Trimming removed 1 base at V and 5 bases at J, with 9 bases between. The CDR3 is made up of 14 amino acids. This CDR3 reads CASSIVEAHQPQHF. CDR3 nucleotide sequence: TGTGCCAGTAGTATAGTGGAGGCCCATCAGCCCCAGCATTTT.

This clone showed up just a few times. The chain has TRBV7-9 and TRBJ1-6, with D tentatively TRBD1 (5 bases). The germline gives CDR1 SEHNR, CDR2 FQNEAQ (reference sequence). This CDR3 is 13 amino acids long. V gave up 5 bases and J gave up 7 bases, with 9 bases separating them. The CDR3 spells CASSLSGNSPLHF. CDR3 DNA sequence: TGTGCCAGCAGCCTCTCAGGGAATTCACCCCTCCACTTT.

The rearrangement uses TRBV9 and TRBJ2-7, with 12 bases fitting TRBD1. With 3 bases clipped from V and 5 bases from J, the junction kept 3 bases outside the gene matches. This CDR3 is built from 14 residues. Germline V CDR1 and CDR2: SGDLS, YYNGEE. CDR3 protein: CASSGGQGADEQYF. The CDR3 DNA sequence: TGTGCCAGCAGCGGGGGACAGGGGGCCGACGAGCAGTACTTC.

The chain joins TRBV7-2 to TRBJ1-3, with 7 bases lining up with TRBD1. This CDR3 comprises 14 residues. V dropped 4 bases and J dropped 4; count of bases not matched to a gene: 4. Germline assignment: CDR1 SGHTA and CDR2 FQGNSA. CDR3 nucleotides: TGTGCCAGCAGCTACGGACAGGCGGGAAACACCATATATTTT. It encodes CASSYGQAGNTIYF. The complete variable domain, with remaining parts taken from reference TRBV7-2 and TRBJ1-3, reads GAGVSQSPSNKVTEKGKDVELRCDPISGHTALYWYRQSLGQGLEFLIYFQGNSAPDKSGLPSDRFSAERTGGSVSTLTIQRTQQEDSAVYLCASSYGQAGNTIYFGEGSWLTVV.

This chain uses TRBV5-1 with TRBJ2-5; D unclear. Germline-derived CDR1 and CDR2 are SGHRS and YFSETQ. This CDR3 is built from 13 residues. Trimming shortened V by 4 bases and J by 3 bases, and 10 bases separated the two germline ends. CDR3 bases: TGCGCCAGCAGCCGTGAAGTAGAAGAGACCCAGTACTTC. This codes for CASSREVEETQYF.

This clone was counted only a few times. V is TRBV5-1 and J is TRBJ2-7; perhaps TRBD1 as D (6 bases). There are 18 residues in the CDR3. V was clipped by 3 bases and J by 5 bases, with 27 bases between them. Germline loops: CDR1 SGHRS, CDR2 YFSETQ. The CDR3 sequence is CASSSALGDGNRAHEQYF. In DNA, the CDR3 is TGCGCCAGCAGCTCCGCCCTGGGGGATGGAAACAGGGCCCACGAGCAGTACTTC.

Only a few counts were recorded for this clone. V and J are TRBV7-6 and TRBJ2-1, with 7 positions matching TRBD1. Germline-derived CDR1 and CDR2 are SGHVS and FNYEAQ. This CDR3 is built from 14 residues. Unmatched junction bases numbered 8, after V lost 5 bases and J lost 7 bases. The CDR3 DNA reads TGTGCCAGCAGCATAACGACAGGGCGAAATGAGCAGTTCTTC. Its translation is CASSITTGRNEQFF. Full variable domain (missing parts from reference TRBV7-6 and TRBJ2-1): GAGVSQSPRYKVTKRGQDVALRCDPISGHVSLYWYRQALGQGPEFLTYFNYEAQQDKSGLPNDRFSAERPEGSISTLTIQRTEQRDSAMYRCASSITTGRNEQFFGPGTRLTVL.

This chain uses TRBV5-6 with TRBJ2-3; unclear D gene. The CDR3 is 14 residues long. The V end was cut by 0 bases, the J end by 2 bases, with 7 bases between. CDR1 and CDR2 (germline): SGHDT, YYEEEE. This CDR3 reads CASSLDRYTDTQYF. Written as DNA, the CDR3 is TGTGCCAGCAGCTTGGACAGATACACAGATACGCAGTATTTT. The full variable domain, in which reference TRBV5-6 and TRBJ2-3 provide the parts outside the CDR3, is DAGVTQSPTHLIKTRGQQVTLRCSPKSGHDTVSWYQQALGQGPQFIFQYYEEEERQRGNFPDRFSGHQFPNYSSELNVNALLLGDSALYLCASSLDRYTDTQYFGPGTRLTVL.

This clone was counted only a few times. CDR3 amino acids: CASSETGYGYTF. The CDR3 region has the DNA TGTGCCAGCAGTGAAACAGGGTATGGCTACACCTTC. The rearrangement links TRBV6-1 to TRBJ1-2; possible D gene TRBD1, 6 bases. V lost 2 bases and J 5 bases, leaving 6 bases between the germline ends. This CDR3 has 12 residues. Germline loops: CDR1 MNHNS, CDR2 SASEGT.

This clone was seen a few times. The chain has TRBV11-2 and TRBJ2-5, with D possibly TRBD1 on 6 matching bases. The CDR3 has 15 amino acids. Trimming cost V 4 bases and J 5 bases, with 17 bases left between them. Germline V gene lookup returns CDR1 SGHAT and CDR2 FQNNGV. The CDR3 here is CASSSPGAGRETQYF. CDR3 coding DNA: TGTGCCAGCAGCTCCCCAGGGGCAGGTCGGGAGACCCAGTACTTC.

This clone was seen a handful of times. This chain joins TRBV29-1 and TRBJ1-4, with 7 nucleotides matching TRBD1. This CDR3 spans 14 amino acids. CDR1 SQVTM and CDR2 ANQGSEA come from the germline V gene. The V gene end was trimmed by 3 bases and the J gene end by 8 bases; junction bases not matched to a gene: 9. The CDR3 sequence: CSVESAGTEEKLFF. For the CDR3, the DNA is TGCAGCGTTGAGTCGGCGGGGACAGAAGAAAAACTGTTTTTT.

Note on this clone: At the DNA level, this CDR3 is encoded by other sequences in the same sample as well. CDR3 nucleotide sequence: TGTGCCAGCAGTTTGGGGGGGAATAATTCACCCCTCCACTTT. Amino acid sequence: CASSLGGNNSPLHF. The rearrangement joins TRBV27 to TRBJ1-6; D perhaps matches TRBD1 (5 bases). Germline V CDR1 and CDR2: MNHEY, SMNVEV (reference sequence). Between the trimmed V and J ends, which lost 3 bases and 5 bases, there was a span of 8 bases. This CDR3 is 14 amino acids long.

This chain uses TRBV6-4 with TRBJ1-1; D is unresolved. The CDR3 contains 15 residues. CDR1 and CDR2 from the germline V gene are MRHNA and SNTAGT. The V end was cut by 0 bases, the J end by 0 bases, with 8 bases between. CDR3 loop: CASSDSRIMNTEAFF. The CDR3, as DNA: TGTGCCAGCAGTGACTCGCGCATCATGAACACTGAAGCTTTCTTT.

This clone has a handful of counts. This rearrangement joins TRBV30 to TRBJ2-3; D is ambiguous. The ends were cut back, 1 base at V and 0 bases at J, with 2 bases in the middle. CDR3 length: 12 residues. Per the germline V gene, CDR1 is GTSNPN and CDR2 is SVGIG (reference sequence). DNA of the CDR3: TGTGCCTGGAGTGCAAGCACAGATACGCAGTATTTT. It codes for CAWSASTDTQYF.

This clone was picked up a small number of times. The chain has TRBV19 and TRBJ2-2; TRBD2 might be the D (7 bases). Germline V gives CDR1 LNHDA, CDR2 SQIVND (reference sequence). Trimming cost V 3 bases and J 4 bases, with 15 bases left between them. This CDR3 comprises 16 residues. CDR3 nucleotides: TGTGCCAGTAGTATGGGGGGGCAGAGGGGCACCGGGGAGCTGTTTTTT. This codes for CASSMGGQRGTGELFF.

V usage is TRBV9 and J usage is TRBJ2-2, with D perhaps TRBD1 (6 bases). The CDR3 runs to 15 residues. V gave up 0 bases and J gave up 6 bases, with 12 bases separating them. Per the germline V gene, CDR1 is SGDLS and CDR2 is YYNGEE. CDR3 region: CASSVAGVSSGELFF. The DNA of the CDR3 is TGTGCCAGCAGCGTAGCAGGGGTGTCGTCCGGGGAGCTGTTTTTT.

The V gene is TRBV6-1, the J gene TRBJ2-7; D possibly corresponds to TRBD2 (5 bases). CDR1 and CDR2 from the germline V gene are MNHNS and SASEGT. With 2 bases removed from V and 7 bases from J, the gap between germline ends came to 12 bases. There are 13 residues in the CDR3. The CDR3 region is CASSEPRRGEQYF. In DNA, the CDR3 is TGTGCCAGCAGTGAACCGAGGAGAGGGGAGCAGTACTTC.

This clone was recorded a few times. The chain employs TRBV30 and TRBJ2-5; D unresolved. The CDR3 has 12 residues. CDR1 and CDR2 from the germline V gene are GTSNPN and SVGIG (reference sequence). The ends were cut back, 1 base at V and 0 bases at J, with 3 bases in the middle. This CDR3 reads CAWSEHQETQYF. The CDR3 nucleotides are TGTGCCTGGAGTGAGCACCAAGAGACCCAGTACTTC.

There are a few counts of this clone. The gene calls are TRBV29-1 and TRBJ1-2; TRBD1 is a possible D gene (6 bases). The CDR3 has 11 residues. CDR1 and CDR2 from the germline V gene are SQVTM and ANQGSEA. The ends were cut back, 7 bases at V and 6 bases at J, with 12 bases in the middle. The CDR3 region has the DNA TGCAGCGCGGACAGTGGCGATGGCTACACCTTC. Residues: CSADSGDGYTF. Using reference TRBV29-1 and TRBJ1-2 for the parts outside the CDR3, the full variable domain is SAVISQKPSRDICQRGTSLTIQCQVDSQVTMMFWYRQQPGQSLTLIATANQGSEATYESGFVIDKFPISRPNLTFSTLTVSNMSPEDSSIYLCSADSGDGYTFGSGTRLTVV.

The rearrangement joins TRBV4-3 to TRBJ1-5, with D uncertain. Germline loops: CDR1 LGHNA, CDR2 YSLEER. The CDR3 contains 15 residues. Between the trimmed V and J ends, which lost 4 bases and 4 bases, there was a span of 14 bases. The CDR3 nucleotides read TGCGCCAGCAGCCCTTCTGCACAGCCAAATCAGCCCCAGCATTTT. It is translated as CASSPSAQPNQPQHF.

J is TRBJ2-1 and V is TRBV5-1; tentatively, D is TRBD1 (6 bases). With 0 bases removed from V and 4 bases from J, the gap between germline ends came to 11 bases. The CDR3 has 15 amino acids. From germline, CDR1 is SGHRS and CDR2 YFSETQ. The DNA of the CDR3 is TGCGCCAGCAGCTTGGGTACGGACAGATACAATGAGCAGTTCTTC. This translates into CASSLGTDRYNEQFF.

The chain is built from TRBV13 and TRBJ2-7; D may be TRBD1 (5 bases). The germline V gene has CDR1 PRHDT and CDR2 FYEKMQ (reference sequence). The V end was cut by 2 bases, the J end by 1 base, with 9 bases between. The CDR3 loop spans 14 amino acids. The chain's CDR3 is CASSLPTESYEQYF. DNA of the CDR3: TGTGCCAGCAGCTTACCGACAGAATCCTACGAGCAGTACTTC.

The chain combines TRBV4-2 with TRBJ1-4, with TRBD1 identical over 8 bases. The CDR3 runs to 15 residues. Germline trimming cut 2 bases from V and 8 bases from J; bases unmatched to any gene: 7. Per the germline V gene, CDR1 is LGHNA and CDR2 is YNFKEQ. The CDR3: CASSQIQGAREKLFF. The CDR3, as DNA: TGTGCCAGCAGCCAAATCCAGGGGGCAAGGGAAAAACTGTTTTTT.